Listed here is a single TCR beta chain. The antigen is unknown. Primers used in a second PCR of about 7 to 12 cycles were a sample-barcoded 5' primer and a J-beta primer mix. Each CDR3 protein gets one entry after TCRdb re-called the 5' RACE reads with MiXCR. The sample holds about 1.4 million distinct CDR3 sequences, approximately 60% seen once. The source of the sample is a study of blood T cells in healthy people across ages. Whole-study context: For every two T cells, template switching captured about one barcoded beta molecule.

General study results and limits: Age brought a roughly linear fall in TCR beta diversity measured per million T cells. Unsorted PBMCs blocked a conclusive comparison of naive and antigen-experienced cells.

Researchers collected about 10 milliliters of peripheral blood from every single donor. The CDR3 covers 16 residues. Per the germline V gene, CDR1 is SGHTA and CDR2 is FQGNSA. With V trimmed by 0 bases and J by 7 bases, 5 bases remained unmatched. The TCR originated in a man aged 18 to 29 in good health. Input material: blood. The chain combines TRBV7-2 with TRBJ2-1, with 11 bases fitting TRBD2. The CDR3 coding sequence is TGTGCCAGCAGCTTAGCGATTAGCGGGGGGGTAAATGAGCAGTTCTTC. This translates into CASSLAISGGVNEQFF.